One and the same sample provided the 18 T cell receptor beta chains below, sequenced in a study of tumor-infiltrating lymphocytes in primary liver carcinoma. Using a constant-region primer together with ProtoScript II reverse transcriptase, TCR beta cDNA was made from about 490 ng of total RNA. Sequencing libraries for TCR beta derived from three nested multiplex PCR rounds that used slightly modified ARM-PCR. Investigators reported that the first two PCR rounds, at 10 cycles each, used TRBV1-TRBV30 forward primers with a C-beta reverse primer. TCRdb itself ran the multiplex PCR reads through MiXCR, one entry per CDR3 protein. The data show about 21,000 distinct CDR3 sequences, over 75% seen once. Co-extraction of both nucleic acids (RNA and DNA) used roughly 20-34 mg of unsorted bulk tissue. The specimen was liver tumor tissue from sampling region 1. The subset denotes: tumor region T1, superior pole. The receptors were sampled from a woman aged 25 to 45 with primary liver carcinoma and hepatitis B virus infection.

This clonotype is judged medium-sized. The V call is TRBV6-5, the J call TRBJ2-7; 10 bases are a match to TRBD2. V trimming: 2 bases; J trimming: 7 bases; junction bases outside the gene matches: 8. Germline V CDR1 and CDR2: MNHEY, SVGAGI. The CDR3 extends over 15 amino acids. CDR3 sequence (DNA): TGTGCCAGCAGTTACCTGGCTAGCGGGAGTAGTGAGCAGTACTTC. Its protein is CASSYLASGSSEQYF.

The genes are TRBV7-2 and TRBJ1-5, with TRBD1 matching over 7 bases. CDR1 and CDR2 (germline): SGHTA, FQGNSA. The CDR3 spans 14 residues. V trimming: 4 bases; J trimming: 5 bases; junction bases outside the gene matches: 5. The CDR3 sequence is CASSYGQADQPQHF. CDR3 in DNA: TGTGCCAGCAGCTACGGACAGGCTGATCAGCCCCAGCATTTT.

This clonotype was observed at least ten times. CDR3 DNA sequence: TGTGCCAGCAGCTTAGAGTGGCGGGGTAGGGCAGATACGCAGTATTTT. It yields the protein CASSLEWRGRADTQYF. The chain joins TRBV11-2 to TRBJ2-3; maybe TRBD2 (6 bases). This CDR3 contains 16 residues. Looked up from germline, CDR1 is SGHAT and CDR2 is FQNNGV. The V end lost 0 bases, the J end lost 4 bases, and 14 bases lay between the germline ends.

This chain uses TRBV4-1 with TRBJ2-7, with D perhaps being TRBD1 or TRBD2 (5 bases each). This CDR3 has 17 residues. V gave up 2 bases and J gave up 5 bases, with 22 bases separating them. Germline V gives CDR1 MGHRA, CDR2 YSYEKL. Written as DNA, the CDR3 is TGCGCCAGCAGCCAATCGGGGCCCGCTTCTCCCAGCCACGAGCAGTACTTC. Translated, it gives CASSQSGPASPSHEQYF.

With regard to this clonotype: One end of the junction varies from germline; a read error may be responsible. CDR3 sequence: CTISPTVTRDEQLF. The CDR3 coding sequence is TGTACCATCAGTCCCACGGTGACCCGGGATGAGCAGTTGTTT. The chain carries TRBV10-3 and TRBJ2-1; D may be TRBD2 (5 bases). The CDR3 is 14 residues long. Germline CDR1 ENHRY, CDR2 SYGVKD.

With regard to this clonotype: The junction and the germline gene differ at one end; a read error may be behind it. For the CDR3, the DNA is TGTGCCAGCAGCCAAGATCAAGGCAGTCGGGGGGAGTTC. Its translation: CASSQDQGSRGEF. The chain uses TRBV3-1 and TRBJ2-1, with 7 positions matching TRBD2. The V gene's germline CDR1 is LGHDT and CDR2 YNNKEL (reference sequence). The CDR3 sequence is 13 residues long.

A few counts support this clonotype. Sequence at one end of the junction differs from germline and may be a read error. V gene TRBV28 combines with J gene TRBJ1-6; possible D gene TRBD1, 6 bases. The CDR3 spans 15 residues. The germline CDR1 and CDR2 sequences are MDHEN and SYDVKM. The CDR3 DNA reads TGTGCCAGCAGTTTTTTGGACAGATCGAATTCACCCTTCCACTTT. It codes for CASSFLDRSNSPFHF.

The genes are TRBV28 and TRBJ2-7; D unresolved. The CDR3 loop spans 15 amino acids. V lost 3 bases and J lost 4, with 16 bases in between. Germline V lookup: CDR1 MDHEN, CDR2 SYDVKM. As DNA, the CDR3 is TGTGCCAGCAGTTTGCGCCCCCAAGGGTTTTACGAGCAGTACTTC. Amino acids: CASSLRPQGFYEQYF.

Points on this clonotype: The junction does not match germline at one end; this may be a read error. The gene calls are TRBV11-3 and TRBJ1-6; D not certain. Germline values: CDR1 SGHNT, CDR2 YENEEA. This CDR3 contains 15 residues. CDR3 amino acids: CPSSFKWSYNSLLHF. As DNA, the CDR3 is TGTCCCAGCAGCTTTAAGTGGAGCTATAATTCACTTCTCCACTTT.

Concerning this clonotype: A read error may account for a junction end that differs from germline. The chain uses TRBV11-1 and TRBJ2-5; possibly TRBD1 for D (5 bases). Germline values: CDR1 SGHAT, CDR2 FQDESV (reference sequence). This CDR3 is built from 14 residues. CDR3 residues: CASILAGREETQCF. The CDR3 DNA is TGCGCCAGCATCTTAGCAGGGCGCGAAGAGACCCAGTGCTTC.

Comments on this clonotype: Sequence at one end of the junction differs from germline and may be a read error. The gene calls are TRBV5-4 and TRBJ2-3; 10 bases fit TRBD2. Germline values: CDR1 SGHNT, CDR2 YYREEE (reference sequence). The CDR3 is 18 residues long. The CDR3: CASSNQAASGSRTDTQYF. The CDR3 nucleotides are TGTGCCAGCAGTAACCAGGCGGCTAGCGGGAGCCGGACAGATACCCAGTATTTT.

Worth noting for this clonotype: In this CDR3 the conserved last residue, phenylalanine or tryptophan, is missing, so a read error is likely. The chain has TRBV28 and TRBJ1-2; tentative D call: TRBD1 (6 bases). Trimming took 2 bases from V and 8 from J, leaving 15 bases between them. Germline values: CDR1 MDHEN, CDR2 SYDVKM. The CDR3 runs 14 residues. The chain's CDR3 is CASSLGAGTKGYTL. In DNA, the CDR3 is TGTGCCAGCAGTTTAGGGGCTGGGACAAAAGGCTACACCCTC.

Notes on this clonotype: No conserved phenylalanine or tryptophan ends this CDR3, so it is likely a read error. The DNA is omitted, as the CDR3 cannot be located on it reliably, and the CDR3 follows TCRdb's listing. This sequence joins TRBV11-2 and TRBJ1-1; the table gives TRBD1 as D, unverified against the DNA. From germline, CDR1 is SGHAT and CDR2 FQNNGV. The CDR3 is 11 residues long, ends included. This CDR3 is CASSPGTEPFS.

With regard to this clonotype: A read error may produce the germline difference seen at one junction end. The chain links TRBV30 to TRBJ1-1; D is ambiguous. CDR1 GTSNPN and CDR2 SVGIG come from the germline V gene (reference sequence). The CDR3 is 16 amino acids. CDR3 DNA: TGTGCCTGGAGTGTAGGTGGCAGGCTTCCGATCACTGGAGCTTACTTT. Translating gives CAWSVGGRLPITGAYF.

This rearrangement joins TRBV2 to TRBJ2-2; tentative D call: TRBD2 (6 bases). The germline V gene has CDR1 SNHLY and CDR2 FYNNEI. The CDR3 extends over 13 amino acids. V gave up 4 bases and J gave up 9 bases, with 12 bases separating them. For the CDR3, the DNA is TGTGCCAGCAGTGCGGGAGAGGCATGGGAGCTGTTTTTT. This gives the protein CASSAGEAWELFF.

In this sample, this clonotype turned up once. This chain links TRBV7-9 with TRBJ2-7; D not resolved. Germline CDR1 is SEHNR and CDR2 is FQNEAQ (reference sequence). This CDR3 region has 15 residues. The CDR3 DNA reads as TGTGTCGCAAACCCCCTGGACGGCAATTCCTACGAGCAGTACTTC. Translation gives CVANPLDGNSYEQYF.

For this clonotype: A junction boundary mismatches the germline segment, possibly from a read error. The chain carries TRBV11-2 and TRBJ2-3; D is possibly TRBD1 or TRBD2 (5 bases each). The CDR3 runs 16 residues. CDR1 SGHAT and CDR2 FQNNGV come from the germline V gene. As DNA, the CDR3 is TGTGCAAGCAGCCGGACGCGACATGGAAGGGGAGATACGCTGTATTTT. Translating gives CASSRTRHGRGDTLYF.

CDR3 nucleotides: TGTGCCAGTAATACAGACAGGGGGCCGACCCAGTACTTC. It encodes CASNTDRGPTQYF. The chain employs TRBV6-5 and TRBJ2-5, with 10 nucleotides matching TRBD1. Germline trimming cut 9 bases from V and 7 bases from J; bases unmatched to any gene: 8. CDR3 size: 13 residues. CDR1 is MNHEY and CDR2 is SVGAGI in the germline V gene.